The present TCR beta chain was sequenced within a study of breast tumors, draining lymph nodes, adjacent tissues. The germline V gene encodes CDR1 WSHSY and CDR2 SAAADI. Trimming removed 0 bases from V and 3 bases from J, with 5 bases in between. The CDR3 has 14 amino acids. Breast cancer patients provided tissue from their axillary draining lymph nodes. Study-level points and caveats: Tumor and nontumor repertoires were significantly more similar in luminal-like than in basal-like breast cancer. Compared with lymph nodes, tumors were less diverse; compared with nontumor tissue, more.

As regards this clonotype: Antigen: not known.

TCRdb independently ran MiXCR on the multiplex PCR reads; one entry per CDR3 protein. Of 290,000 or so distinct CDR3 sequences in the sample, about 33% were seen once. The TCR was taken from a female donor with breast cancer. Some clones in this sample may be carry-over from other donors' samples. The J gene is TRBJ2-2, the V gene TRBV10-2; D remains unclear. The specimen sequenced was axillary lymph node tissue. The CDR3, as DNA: TGCGCCAGCAGTGAGTCCCTGTACACCGGGGAGCTGTTTTTT. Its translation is CASSESLYTGELFF.